Given below is one T cell receptor (beta chain) in context. No antigen is known for it. CDR3 length: 15 amino acids. Per germline, CDR1 SGHVS and CDR2 FNYEAQ. V dropped 5 bases and J dropped 1; count of bases not matched to a gene: 6. Subsets obtained from CD4+ cells comprised CD45RA+ naive and CD45RA-negative memory cells. Replicate PCRs from sorted subsets contained approximately 220 ng DNA, which is some 30,000 T cell genomes. The repertoire was sequenced with immunoSEQ multiplex PCR; TCRdb's copy has only in-frame clones and lacks some. The sample has more than 1,200,000 clones, 98% seen once. These data originate in a study of shared clonotypes between healthy human individuals. General observations from the study: Of the naive CD4 clonotypes, roughly 5.5% were shared across several donors.

Sequencing was done on a sample of naive CD4+ T cells sorted from blood. Subset: CD45RA+ positively selected. This chain connects TRBV7-6 to TRBJ1-1, with 8 nucleotides matching TRBD1. This sequence originates from a man between 25 and 39 years old in good health. Here the CDR3 reads CASSTGQGGNTEAFF. The DNA of the CDR3 is TGTGCCAGCAGCACCGGACAGGGCGGGAACACTGAAGCTTTCTTT.